Shown below are 30 T cell receptor beta chains from a single sample sequenced in a study of shared clonotypes between healthy human individuals. TCRdb's copy holds only in-frame clones and misses some; the assay was immunoSEQ multiplex PCR. The sample lists some 2.3 million clones; approximately 95% were seen once. The material sequenced was naive CD4+ T cells from PBMCs. Subset described: CD45RA+ positively selected. The receptors here all came from a man in his late teens or twenties in good health. Some clones in this sample may be carry-over from other donors' samples.

V and J are TRBV28 and TRBJ2-3, with 10 bases aligning to TRBD2. The CDR3 sequence is 16 residues long. The V segment lost 4 bases and the J segment 2 bases; nucleotides outside the gene matches: 6. CDR1 MDHEN and CDR2 SYDVKM come from the germline V gene. The CDR3 region is CASSSWTSGITDTQYF. The CDR3, as DNA: TGTGCCAGCAGTTCCTGGACTAGCGGCATCACAGATACGCAGTATTTT. The complete variable domain, with remaining parts taken from reference TRBV28 and TRBJ2-3, reads DVKVTQSSRYLVKRTGEKVFLECVQDMDHENMFWYRQDPGLGLRLIYFSYDVKMKEKGDIPEGYSVSREKKERFSLILESASTNQTSMYLCASSSWTSGITDTQYFGPGTRLTVL.

In regard to this clone: Other DNA sequences in this sample translate to the same CDR3. In DNA form, the CDR3 reads TGTGCCAGCAGTTACCTTTCAAACTATGGCTACACCTTC. Amino acids: CASSYLSNYGYTF. The gene calls are TRBV6-5 and TRBJ1-2; D call uncertain. Germline CDR1 MNHEY, CDR2 SVGAGI. The CDR3 runs 13 residues. Trimming removed 2 bases from V and 2 bases from J, with 6 bases in between.

This clone was detected only a few times. The genes are TRBV29-1 and TRBJ1-1, with 7 bases that match TRBD1. The V and J ends lost 2 bases and 2 bases, in that order; junction bases with no gene match: 5. CDR3 length equals 14 residues. Germline V gene data show CDR1 as SQVTM and CDR2 as ANQGSEA. The CDR3 is CSVEFRQGNTEAFF. CDR3 coding DNA: TGCAGCGTTGAATTTCGACAGGGTAACACTGAAGCTTTCTTT.

The genes are TRBV5-1 and TRBJ1-2; no clear D gene. The length of the CDR3 is 14 residues. V dropped 4 bases and J dropped 5 bases, with 15 bases sitting between them. From germline, CDR1 is SGHRS and CDR2 YFSETQ. Here the CDR3 DNA reads TGCGCCAGCAGCCCCGGACCCATGGCTTATGGCTACACCTTC. It translates to CASSPGPMAYGYTF.

This chain connects TRBV28 to TRBJ2-7, with 9 bases lining up with TRBD2. Trimming at V came to 6 bases and at J to 3 bases, leaving 12 bases not matched to a gene. The CDR3 runs 16 residues. Germline values: CDR1 MDHEN, CDR2 SYDVKM. As DNA, the CDR3 is TGTGCCAGCAGCTTACATAGGGCTAGCGGGATCTACGAGCAGTACTTC. It yields the protein CASSLHRASGIYEQYF.

The gene calls are TRBV18 and TRBJ2-1; no firm D call. Between the trimmed V and J ends, which lost 4 bases and 5 bases, there was a span of 9 bases. There are 13 residues in the CDR3. The germline V gene encodes CDR1 KGHSH and CDR2 LQKENI. Written as DNA, the CDR3 is TGTGCCAGCTCACGCGCAGTTGACAATGAGCAGTTCTTC. It yields the protein CASSRAVDNEQFF.

The rearrangement joins TRBV28 to TRBJ2-1, with TRBD1 matching 9 bases. The germline V gene has CDR1 MDHEN and CDR2 SYDVKM. The CDR3 spans 13 residues. Losses at the gene ends were 2 bases for V and 15 bases for J; bases not matched to a gene: 8. CDR3 DNA sequence: TGTGCCAGCAGTTTACTCGGACAGGGGAATCCGTTCTTC. The encoded protein is CASSLLGQGNPFF.

The chain combines TRBV5-1 with TRBJ1-5; D not certain. The V gene lost 2 bases and the J gene lost 6 bases, with 15 bases spanning the gap. The CDR3 is made up of 15 amino acids. CDR1 and CDR2 from the germline V gene are SGHRS and YFSETQ. CDR3 DNA sequence: TGCGCCAGCAGCTTTGAAGGGAGGCGAGGTCAGCCCCAGCATTTT. Translating gives CASSFEGRRGQPQHF.

V and J are TRBV27 and TRBJ2-2, with 10 positions matching TRBD2. The CDR3 sequence is 15 residues long. With 5 bases clipped from V and 4 bases from J, the junction kept 4 bases outside the gene matches. Germline lookup yields CDR1 MNHEY and CDR2 SMNVEV (reference sequence). CDR3 DNA: TGTGCCAGCAGTCTCAAGCGGGAGGGCACCGGGGAGCTGTTTTTT. This gives the protein CASSLKREGTGELFF.

V is TRBV13 and J is TRBJ2-7; the D call may be TRBD1 or TRBD2 (5 bases each). CDR3 length: 14 amino acids. The V and J ends lost 6 bases and 3 bases respectively, with 15 bases between them. Germline CDR1 PRHDT, CDR2 FYEKMQ (reference sequence). The CDR3 region has the DNA TGTGCCAGCAGTAGACTTGGGGACCTCTACGAGCAGTACTTC. Its translation: CASSRLGDLYEQYF.

This rearrangement joins TRBV7-6 to TRBJ1-1; D is uncertain. The germline gives CDR1 SGHVS, CDR2 FNYEAQ. The CDR3 contains 11 residues. V lost 1 base and J lost 7, with 4 bases in between. The CDR3: CASSLEGEAFF. Here the CDR3 DNA reads TGTGCCAGCAGCTTAGAAGGTGAAGCTTTCTTT.

Notes on this clone: Mismatch with germline at one junction end may stem from a read error. The chain uses TRBV18 and TRBJ2-6; tentatively, D is TRBD2 (6 bases). The CDR3 contains 13 residues. Germline V gives CDR1 KGHSH, CDR2 LQKENI. CDR3: CASSPGGDNVLTF. The DNA for the CDR3 is TGTGCCAGCTCACCAGGAGGGGACAACGTCCTGACTTTC.

The chain carries TRBV5-1 and TRBJ1-3, with 7 bases aligning to TRBD1. The V gene's germline CDR1 is SGHRS and CDR2 YFSETQ. V gave up 0 bases and J gave up 3 bases; unmatched junction bases: 6. This CDR3 has 16 residues. The chain's CDR3 is CASSLVGTELGNTIYF. DNA for the CDR3: TGCGCCAGCAGCTTGGTGGGGACAGAGCTTGGAAACACCATATATTTT.

The rearrangement joins TRBV7-3 to TRBJ2-2; 11 nucleotides line up with TRBD2. CDR1 is SGHTA, CDR2 FQGTGA, per germline. With V trimmed by 1 base and J by 6 bases, 4 bases remained unmatched. CDR3 length: 16 amino acids. The CDR3: CASSLKGTSGAGELFF. DNA for the CDR3: TGTGCCAGCAGCTTAAAGGGGACTAGCGGAGCCGGGGAGCTGTTTTTT.

The V gene is TRBV28, the J gene TRBJ1-5; D unresolved. Germline lookup yields CDR1 MDHEN and CDR2 SYDVKM. The CDR3 covers 12 residues. With 6 bases removed from V and 3 bases from J, the gap between germline ends came to 6 bases. The CDR3 loop reads CASSPDNQPQHF. CDR3 sequence (DNA): TGTGCCAGCAGCCCGGACAATCAGCCCCAGCATTTT.

J is TRBJ2-1 and V is TRBV5-4; D call uncertain. The length of the CDR3 is 12 residues. The V gene's germline CDR1 is SGHNT and CDR2 YYREEE (reference sequence). V gave up 4 bases and J gave up 9 bases, with 11 bases separating them. For the CDR3, the DNA is TGTGCCAGCAGCGCGAAGTATGGTGAGCAGTTCTTC. This codes for CASSAKYGEQFF.

The chain links TRBV25-1 to TRBJ2-7, with 8 bases aligning to TRBD2. Germline lookup yields CDR1 MGHDK and CDR2 SYGVNS. The CDR3 length is 13 residues. V lost 5 bases and J lost 3; bases outside the gene matches: 3. In nucleotides, the CDR3 is TGTGCCAGCAGTCTCGCGGGGGGCTACGAGCAGTACTTC. Protein product: CASSLAGGYEQYF.

The V gene is TRBV7-9, the J gene TRBJ2-7; TRBD1 might be the D (6 bases). The CDR3 spans 12 residues. The V gene lost 5 bases and the J gene lost 8 bases, with 13 bases spanning the gap. Per the germline V gene, CDR1 is SEHNR and CDR2 is FQNEAQ (reference sequence). CDR3 DNA sequence: TGTGCCAGCAGCAAGGGGTGGGACAAGCAGTACTTC. Translated: CASSKGWDKQYF.

Only one count was recorded for this clone. This chain's CDR3 is CASRPGGRNIQYF. The DNA of the CDR3 is TGTGCCAGCAGACCGGGGGGGCGCAACATTCAGTACTTC. The chain recombines TRBV28 with TRBJ2-4; TRBD2 aligns across 8 bases. The V segment lost 6 bases and the J segment 7 bases; nucleotides outside the gene matches: 5. The CDR3 is made up of 13 amino acids. The germline CDR1 and CDR2 sequences are MDHEN and SYDVKM.

The chain links TRBV27 to TRBJ1-5; tentative D call: TRBD1 (6 bases). CDR3 length: 14 residues. V was pared by 2 bases and J by 6 bases, with 11 bases between. Germline V gene sequence: CDR1 MNHEY, CDR2 SMNVEV (reference sequence). The chain's CDR3 is CASSLIRGSQPQHF. The CDR3 DNA is TGTGCCAGCAGTTTAATCAGGGGCAGTCAGCCCCAGCATTTT.

This sequence joins TRBV7-2 and TRBJ2-7, with 12 bases fitting TRBD2. This CDR3 has 16 amino acids. Germline CDR1 and CDR2: SGHTA and FQGNSA. V was clipped by 5 bases and J by 2 bases; unmatched bases: 7. CDR3 amino acids: CASSLWTSGIAYEQYF. CDR3 in DNA: TGTGCCAGCAGCCTCTGGACTAGCGGGATTGCCTACGAGCAGTACTTC.

This rearrangement joins TRBV6-5 to TRBJ2-7; TRBD2 matches at 9 bases. The CDR3 sequence is 14 residues long. Per the germline V gene, CDR1 is MNHEY and CDR2 is SVGAGI. V was pared by 4 bases and J by 2 bases, with 3 bases of the junction left unmatched. CDR3 nucleotide sequence: TGTGCCAGCAGTTGGCGGGGGGGTCCCTACGAGCAGTACTTC. Translated: CASSWRGGPYEQYF.

CDR3 nucleotide sequence: TGTGCCAGCAGCTTGCGTCAGGTGGGTCGTGCCGAGCAGTACTTC. Its protein is CASSLRQVGRAEQYF. The chain has TRBV5-6 and TRBJ2-7; D is unresolved. This CDR3 region has 15 residues. Trimming pared 1 base from V and 6 bases from J, leaving 17 bases between. Germline CDR1 reads SGHDT; CDR2 reads YYEEEE.

The CDR3, as DNA: TGTGCCAGTTCCCGTCCCGCTGGGACAGATGATATCTATGGCTACACCTTC. This sequence encodes CASSRPAGTDDIYGYTF. J is TRBJ1-2 and V is TRBV25-1; 7 bases are shared with TRBD1. The length of the CDR3 is 17 residues. The germline V gene has CDR1 MGHDK and CDR2 SYGVNS. V lost 9 bases to trimming and J lost 4 bases; unmatched junction nucleotides: 20.

V gene TRBV7-8 combines with J gene TRBJ2-2, with TRBD2 identical over 7 bases. Germline V gene lookup returns CDR1 SGHVS and CDR2 FQNEAQ. CDR3 length equals 15 residues. The ends lost 1 base at V and 6 bases at J; junction bases unmatched: 5. CDR3 bases: TGTGCCAGCAGCTTAGGGCGGGAGATCCCCGGGGAGCTGTTTTTT. It codes for CASSLGREIPGELFF.

This chain joins TRBV7-2 and TRBJ2-2; D is unclear. The CDR3 loop spans 14 amino acids. CDR1 and CDR2 (germline): SGHTA, FQGNSA. V was cut by 1 base and J by 7 bases, with 10 bases left in between. CDR3 residues: CASSLGHGSGELFF. CDR3 DNA: TGTGCCAGCAGCTTAGGTCATGGAAGCGGGGAGCTGTTTTTT.

A single count supports this clone. This chain joins TRBV7-2 and TRBJ1-3, with a tentative D call TRBD1 (6 bases). The CDR3 runs to 16 residues. Germline V gene data show CDR1 as SGHTA and CDR2 as FQGNSA. Trimming took off 5 bases at V and 1 base at J, with 15 bases between the two ends. CDR3 sequence (DNA): TGTGCCAGCAGCCCTTACTACAGGGCTTCTGGAAACACCATATATTTT. Its protein is CASSPYYRASGNTIYF.

The CDR3 DNA reads as TGTGCCAGCTCACCGCTATCCCAGGGGGGCACCGGGGAGCTGTTTTTT. Protein: CASSPLSQGGTGELFF. V usage is TRBV18 and J usage is TRBJ2-2, with D perhaps matching TRBD1 (7 bases). The V and J ends lost 3 bases and 4 bases respectively, with 15 bases between them. This CDR3 has 16 residues. CDR1 is KGHSH, CDR2 LQKENI, per germline.

V and J are TRBV28 and TRBJ1-2; D is possibly TRBD1 (6 bases). The V and J ends lost 8 bases and 4 bases respectively, with 11 bases between them. Germline V CDR1 and CDR2: MDHEN, SYDVKM. This CDR3 contains 12 residues. The CDR3 nucleotides read TGTGCCAGCTTCGGGGGGCGCTATGGCTACACCTTC. This translates into CASFGGRYGYTF.

This clone was found a few times. Within the sample, other DNA sequences also encode this same CDR3. The gene calls are TRBV10-1 and TRBJ2-1; unclear D gene. Trimming took 4 bases from V and 4 from J, leaving 2 bases between them. The CDR3 extends over 11 amino acids. The V gene's germline CDR1 is WNHNN and CDR2 SYGVQD (reference sequence). CDR3 loop: CASSGYNEQFF. The CDR3 nucleotides read TGCGCCAGCAGTGGATACAATGAGCAGTTCTTC.